This is a list of T cell receptor beta chains from one sample in a study of shared clonotypes between healthy human individuals. Sequencing was performed with immunoSEQ multiplex PCR; in TCRdb, only in-frame clones are kept and a portion is missing. The profile covers nearly 2 million clones, with about 94% appearing a single time and approximately 1.2% taken by the ten largest. The source material was naive CD8+ T cells sorted from blood. The receptor set was obtained from a young man in good health. CDR3s include the opening cysteine and the closing phenylalanine or tryptophan. The D gene is left open where the match is weak. Some rows mark clone size as missing; the rest say once, few, many or name a class of expanded clone.

D: TRBD1
V: TRBV14
J: TRBJ2-7
size: -
CDR3: CASSPLPGTASYEQYF
DNA: TGTGCCAGCAGCCCCCTTCCCGGGACAGCCTCCTACGAGCAGTACTTC

D: -
V: TRBV9
J: TRBJ2-7
size: -
CDR3: CASSVGRSVGEQYF
DNA: TGTGCCAGCAGCGTAGGGAGGTCAGTAGGCGAGCAGTACTTC

D: -
V: TRBV5-5
J: TRBJ2-7
size: -
CDR3: CASSLRTLVPYEQYF
DNA: TGTGCCAGCAGCTTGAGGACCCTTGTCCCCTACGAGCAGTACTTC

D: TRBD1
V: TRBV9
J: TRBJ2-7
size: once
CDR3: CASSAETGTGLSF
DNA: TGTGCCAGCAGCGCGGAAACCGGGACAGGGCTTTCCTTC

D: TRBD2
V: TRBV10-3
J: TRBJ2-7
size: -
CDR3: CAISESFIAGPYEQYF
DNA: TGTGCCATCAGTGAGTCGTTCATAGCGGGCCCCTACGAGCAGTACTTC

D: TRBD2
V: TRBV9
J: TRBJ2-5
size: -
CDR3: CASSPLAGGLETQYF
DNA: TGTGCCAGCAGTCCGCTAGCGGGGGGATTAGAGACCCAGTACTTC

D: -
V: TRBV5-1
J: TRBJ2-3
size: once
CDR3: CASSLGASDTQYF
DNA: TGCGCCAGCAGCTTGGGGGCCTCAGATACGCAGTATTTT

D: TRBD2
V: TRBV28
J: TRBJ2-5
size: -
CDR3: CASSLLAGMETQYF
DNA: TGTGCCAGCAGTTTGCTAGCGGGAATGGAGACCCAGTACTTC

D: -
V: TRBV25-1
J: TRBJ2-7
size: -
CDR3: CATSSYEQYF
DNA: TGTGCCACCTCCTCATACGAGCAGTACTTC

D: -
V: TRBV6-4
J: TRBJ1-1
size: -
CDR3: CASSDTNTGIAFF
DNA: TGTGCCAGCAGTGACACAAATACAGGGATAGCTTTCTTT

D: -
V: TRBV4-2
J: TRBJ2-5
size: -
CDR3: CASSQEGPGSDQETQYF
DNA: TGTGCCAGCAGCCAAGAGGGCCCGGGGTCAGATCAAGAGACCCAGTACTTC

D: -
V: TRBV5-4
J: TRBJ2-4
size: -
CDR3: CASSLTGSKNIQYF
DNA: TGTGCCAGCAGCTTAACGGGGTCCAAAAACATTCAGTACTTC

D: -
V: TRBV13
J: TRBJ2-2
size: -
CDR3: CASSTRDVSHGELFF
DNA: TGTGCCAGCAGCACCCGGGACGTATCACACGGGGAGCTGTTTTTT

D: -
V: TRBV7-8
J: TRBJ2-2
size: -
CDR3: CASSLSSSGELFF
DNA: TGTGCCAGCAGCTTAAGTAGTTCCGGGGAGCTGTTTTTT

D: -
V: TRBV10-3
J: TRBJ2-7
size: -
CDR3: CAISEDYEQYF
DNA: TGTGCCATCAGTGAGGATTACGAGCAGTACTTC

D: TRBD1
V: TRBV6-1
J: TRBJ2-3
size: once
CDR3: CATWDREDYTDTQYF
DNA: TGTGCCACCTGGGACAGGGAAGATTACACAGATACGCAGTATTTT

D: -
V: TRBV1
J: TRBJ2-2
size: -
CDR3: CTSSQDRLSYTGELFF
DNA: TGCACCAGCAGCCAAGATAGGCTATCCTACACCGGGGAGCTGTTTTTT

D: -
V: TRBV4-1
J: TRBJ1-6
size: -
CDR3: CASSQGGAVFHF
DNA: TGCGCCAGCAGCCAAGGAGGAGCGGTTTTCCACTTT

D: -
V: TRBV10-3
J: TRBJ1-2
size: -
CDR3: CAISVGEGLEGYTF
DNA: TGTGCCATCAGTGTGGGAGAGGGATTGGAGGGCTACACCTTC

D: -
V: TRBV5-1
J: TRBJ2-1
size: -
CDR3: CASSLDGRDTYNEQFF
DNA: TGCGCCAGCAGCTTGGATGGCAGGGATACCTACAATGAGCAGTTCTTC

D: -
V: TRBV7-7
J: TRBJ1-1
size: -
CDR3: CASTRLRQTYEAFF
DNA: TGTGCTAGCACCAGACTCAGACAGACGTATGAAGCTTTCTTT

D: -
V: TRBV9
J: TRBJ2-1
size: -
CDR3: CASSASGSYNEQFF
DNA: TGTGCCAGCAGCGCGAGCGGAAGCTACAATGAGCAGTTCTTC

D: TRBD2
V: TRBV27
J: TRBJ2-7
size: -
CDR3: CASRPLAGGPFDEQYF
DNA: TGTGCCAGCAGGCCCCTAGCGGGAGGGCCGTTTGACGAGCAGTACTTC

D: -
V: TRBV7-9
J: TRBJ2-7
size: -
CDR3: CASSLVSAGLEEQYF
DNA: TGTGCCAGCAGCTTAGTATCGGCAGGGCTGGAAGAGCAGTACTTC

D: -
V: TRBV21-1
J: TRBJ1-1
size: -
CDR3: CASSKDIPGQNTEAFF
DNA: TGTGCCAGCAGCAAAGACATCCCGGGGCAGAACACTGAAGCTTTCTTT

D: TRBD1
V: TRBV27
J: TRBJ2-3
size: -
CDR3: CASRPTGSTDTQYF
DNA: TGTGCCAGCAGACCGACAGGGTCCACAGATACGCAGTATTTT

D: -
V: TRBV9
J: TRBJ2-1
size: -
CDR3: CASSVPSSVYNEQFF
DNA: TGTGCCAGCAGCGTACCCTCTAGCGTTTACAATGAGCAGTTCTTC

D: TRBD1
V: TRBV7-9
J: TRBJ2-3
size: -
CDR3: CASSPETGGDTDTQYF
DNA: TGTGCCAGCAGCCCTGAGACAGGGGGTGACACAGATACGCAGTATTTT

D: -
V: TRBV6-5
J: TRBJ1-1
size: -
CDR3: CASSLEGNTEAFF
DNA: TGTGCCAGCAGTCTCGAGGGAAACACTGAAGCTTTCTTT

D: -
V: TRBV11-2
J: TRBJ2-7
size: -
CDR3: CASSLGVGGPMIREQYF
DNA: TGTGCCAGCAGCTTAGGGGTCGGGGGCCCCATGATTCGCGAGCAGTACTTC

D: TRBD2
V: TRBV27
J: TRBJ2-7
size: -
CDR3: CASSLRLAGGNEQYF
DNA: TGTGCCAGCAGTTTAAGACTAGCGGGAGGGAACGAGCAGTACTTC

D: -
V: TRBV6-1
J: TRBJ1-6
size: few
CDR3: CASSDLTVGSYNSPLHF
DNA: TGTGCCAGCAGTGATTTGACCGTCGGCTCCTATAATTCACCCCTCCACTTT

D: TRBD1
V: TRBV5-6
J: TRBJ2-7
size: -
CDR3: CASSSMTGLHEQYF
DNA: TGTGCCAGCAGCTCGATGACAGGGCTGCACGAGCAGTACTTC

D: TRBD1
V: TRBV7-2
J: TRBJ1-4
size: once
CDR3: CASRGGQALIEKLFF
DNA: TGTGCCAGCAGGGGAGGACAGGCCCTAATAGAAAAACTGTTTTTT

D: TRBD1
V: TRBV11-2
J: TRBJ2-7
size: -
CDR3: CASSLGPGGVDEQYF
DNA: TGTGCCAGCAGCTTAGGCCCAGGGGGAGTCGACGAGCAGTACTTC

D: TRBD2
V: TRBV30
J: TRBJ2-1
size: -
CDR3: CAWGTTLNEQFF
DNA: TGTGCCTGGGGGACTACCCTCAATGAGCAGTTCTTC

D: -
V: TRBV19
J: TRBJ2-7
size: once
CDR3: CASMKYEQYF
DNA: TGTGCCAGTATGAAATACGAGCAGTACTTC

D: -
V: TRBV5-5
J: TRBJ2-7
size: -
CDR3: CASSSPGRDEQYF
DNA: TGTGCCAGCAGCTCCCCGGGACGCGACGAGCAGTACTTC

D: TRBD1
V: TRBV27
J: TRBJ2-5
size: -
CDR3: CASSLFEGATETQYF
DNA: TGTGCCAGCAGTTTATTTGAGGGGGCAACAGAGACCCAGTACTTC

D: TRBD1
V: TRBV11-2
J: TRBJ1-2
size: -
CDR3: CASSTGPGQGPPYGYTF
DNA: TGTGCCAGCAGCACAGGCCCGGGACAGGGACCCCCCTATGGCTACACCTTC

D: TRBD2
V: TRBV27
J: TRBJ2-3
size: once
CDR3: CASSLSLAGSDTQYF
DNA: TGTGCCAGCAGTTTATCACTAGCGGGGTCAGATACGCAGTATTTT

D: TRBD2
V: TRBV19
J: TRBJ2-7
size: -
CDR3: CATRDKRGSSYEQYF
DNA: TGTGCCACCAGGGACAAGCGGGGGAGCTCCTACGAGCAGTACTTC

D: TRBD1
V: TRBV6-5
J: TRBJ1-1
size: -
CDR3: CASSPQGVGGTEAFF
DNA: TGTGCCAGCAGTCCCCAGGGGGTGGGAGGCACTGAAGCTTTCTTT

D: -
V: TRBV6-4
J: TRBJ2-1
size: -
CDR3: CASSLGGLNEQFF
DNA: TGTGCCAGCAGTCTGGGGGGCCTGAATGAGCAGTTCTTC

D: -
V: TRBV9
J: TRBJ2-7
size: -
CDR3: CASSVGVFTYEQYF
DNA: TGTGCCAGCAGCGTAGGTGTTTTCACCTACGAGCAGTACTTC

D: -
V: TRBV29-1
J: TRBJ1-2
size: once
CDR3: CSVLLRGENYGYTF
DNA: TGCAGCGTACTCCTCAGGGGAGAGAACTATGGCTACACCTTC